This T cell receptor beta chain was sequenced during a study of beta chain features in type 1 diabetes. Points from the study as a whole: PCR, the amplification step, might favor shorter templates, equally in patients and controls. VDJ junctions from type 1 diabetes patients carried fewer insertions and larger deletions.

Since all of the isolated RNA was reverse transcribed, expressed TCRB transcripts were what got sequenced. The assay was immunoSEQ multiplex PCR, and TCRdb's table has in-frame clones only and misses some. The sample has 140,000 or so clones, about 9.2% seen once; the top ten hold around 0.7%. From germline, CDR1 is MNHNY and CDR2 SVGAGI (reference sequence). V lost 1 base, J lost 3 bases, and 5 bases stayed unmatched. This CDR3 comprises 15 residues. Staining for CD45RO/CCR7/CD25/CD127/CD95/CD27 allowed sorting of CD4+ naive, central memory, regulatory and stem cell-like memory cells. Concerning this clone: The antigen remains unidentified.

The source material was central memory CD4+ T cells from blood. The gene calls are TRBV6-6 and TRBJ2-7, with 8 bases that match TRBD1. This TCR came from a man aged 18 to 30 in good health. CDR3 in DNA: TGTGCCAGCAGTTACTTCGGACAGGGTAGCTACGAGCAGTACTTC. It encodes CASSYFGQGSYEQYF.